Below are 11 T cell receptor beta chains sequenced from a single sample in a study of technical replicates of blood from a handful of donors. Here immunoSEQ multiplex PCR was the method, and the copy in TCRdb shows in-frame clones only, minus some. The data contain over 70,000 clones, almost 98% of them singletons. Input material: T cells isolated from PBMCs. These receptors came from a human donor in good health.

V usage is TRBV5-5 and J usage is TRBJ2-7; possibly TRBD1 for D (6 bases). V was trimmed by 6 bases and J by 5 bases, leaving 12 bases between them. The germline V gene has CDR1 SGHKS and CDR2 YYEKEE (reference sequence). The CDR3 totals 12 residues. CDR3 residues: CASNEQGHEQYF. As DNA, the CDR3 is TGTGCCAGCAACGAACAGGGCCACGAGCAGTACTTC.

The chain links TRBV5-1 to TRBJ1-4; no firm D call. The CDR3 is made up of 14 amino acids. The V end lost 6 bases, the J end lost 0 bases, and 9 bases lay between the germline ends. Germline V gene lookup returns CDR1 SGHRS and CDR2 YFSETQ. This CDR3 reads CASTPGTTNEKLFF. CDR3 DNA sequence: TGCGCCAGCACCCCGGGAACAACTAATGAAAAACTGTTTTTT.

The rearrangement uses TRBV15 and TRBJ1-2; TRBD1 aligns across 7 bases. V trimming: 9 bases; J trimming: 4 bases; junction bases outside the gene matches: 14. The CDR3 extends over 15 amino acids. Germline CDR1 is LNHNV and CDR2 is YYDKDF (reference sequence). The CDR3 bases are TGTGCCACTCACACAGGGGACGGCGACCTCTATGGCTACACCTTC. It specifies CATHTGDGDLYGYTF. Filled out from reference TRBV15 and TRBJ1-2, the complete variable domain reads DAMVIQNPRYQVTQFGKPVTLSCSQTLNHNVMYWYQQKSSQAPKLLFHYYDKDFNNEADTPDNFQSRRPNTSFCFLDIRSPGLGDTAMYLCATHTGDGDLYGYTFGSGTRLTVV.

This clone was observed a few times. The chain uses TRBV2 and TRBJ2-3; 13 nucleotides line up with TRBD2. This CDR3 contains 16 residues. CDR1 SNHLY and CDR2 FYNNEI come from the germline V gene. Unmatched junction bases numbered 3, after V lost 5 bases and J lost 1 base. Here the CDR3 reads CASSPGLAGRTDTQYF. The CDR3 region has the DNA TGTGCCAGCAGTCCGGGACTAGCGGGGCGCACAGATACGCAGTATTTT.

V is TRBV28 and J is TRBJ2-7, with D possibly being TRBD1 (6 bases). CDR3 length: 15 residues. Trimming pared 4 bases from V and 3 bases from J, leaving 16 bases between. Germline V lookup: CDR1 MDHEN, CDR2 SYDVKM. The CDR3 sequence is CASSWGLGRGYEQYF. DNA for the CDR3: TGTGCCAGCAGTTGGGGGTTGGGCAGGGGCTACGAGCAGTACTTC.

As DNA, the CDR3 is TGCGCCAGCAGCCAAGATCGGGGGGGTCAGGCGCGGGGCTATGGCTACACCTTC. It encodes CASSQDRGGQARGYGYTF. The V call is TRBV4-1, the J call TRBJ1-2, with TRBD1 as a possible D gene (5 bases). V lost 0 bases and J lost 4, with 21 bases in between. In germline, CDR1 is MGHRA, CDR2 YSYEKL. The CDR3 is made up of 18 amino acids.

The J gene is TRBJ2-1, the V gene TRBV7-2; TRBD2 aligns across 8 bases. The CDR3 covers 16 residues. Germline CDR1 and CDR2: SGHTA and FQGNSA. V was clipped by 2 bases and J by 6 bases; unmatched bases: 9. CDR3 in DNA: TGTGCCAGCAGCTTAAGCGGGAGTGGTCTGGTCAATGAGCAGTTCTTC. Its protein product is CASSLSGSGLVNEQFF.

The V and J genes are TRBV19 and TRBJ1-2; 10 bases are shared with TRBD1. Germline lookup yields CDR1 LNHDA and CDR2 SQIVND (reference sequence). V dropped 5 bases and J dropped 7; count of bases not matched to a gene: 4. The CDR3 covers 13 residues. The CDR3 DNA sequence: TGTGCCAGTAGTCGGGACAGGGGAGGTGGCTACACCTTC. This translates into CASSRDRGGGYTF.

This chain joins TRBV7-5 and TRBJ2-7; the table's TRBD1 call for D was not verified on the DNA. TRBV7-5 is recorded as a pseudogene. The CDR3 length is 16 residues. In DNA, the CDR3 is TGTGTCAGAAAGGTTGGAGACAGCCTTAGCTCCTACGAGCAGTACTTC. This sequence encodes CVRKVGDSLSSYEQYF.

The V gene is TRBV5-1, the J gene TRBJ1-6; the match to TRBD1 covers 8 bases. CDR1 and CDR2 from the germline V gene are SGHRS and YFSETQ. J was trimmed by 9 bases and V by 4 bases; bases with no gene match: 6. CDR3 size: 14 residues. The CDR3 coding sequence is TGCGCCAGCAGCGAAGGACAGGGAGGTTCACCCCTCCACTTT. Translating it yields CASSEGQGGSPLHF.

J is TRBJ1-4 and V is TRBV27; D remains ambiguous. The CDR3 spans 16 residues. Trimming stripped 2 bases from V and 0 bases from J, with 10 bases between. Germline CDR1 MNHEY, CDR2 SMNVEV (reference sequence). The CDR3 reads CASSLAGDATNEKLFF. The DNA of the CDR3 is TGTGCCAGCAGTTTAGCCGGGGATGCAACTAATGAAAAACTGTTTTTT.